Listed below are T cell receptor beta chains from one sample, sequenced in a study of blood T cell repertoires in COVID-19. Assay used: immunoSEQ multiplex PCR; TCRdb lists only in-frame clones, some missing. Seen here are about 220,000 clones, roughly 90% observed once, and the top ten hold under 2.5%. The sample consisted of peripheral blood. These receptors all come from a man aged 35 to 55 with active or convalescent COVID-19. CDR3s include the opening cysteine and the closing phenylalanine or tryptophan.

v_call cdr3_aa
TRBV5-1 CASSPRQGPHEQYF
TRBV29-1 CSVAGTSGRALDTQYF
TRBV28 CASSLKGSYNSPLHF
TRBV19 CASSGLASGRARGTGELFF
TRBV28 CASSLAGLLNYGYTF
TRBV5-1 CASSLFPGENGYTF
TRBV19 CASSGGQGRSEAFF
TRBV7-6 CASSLSPGGNGELFF
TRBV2 CASFWTVNTEAFF
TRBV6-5 CASKARAFAEAFF
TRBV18 CASSPATGTGELFF
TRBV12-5 CASGLAEQYSNQPQHF
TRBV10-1 CASSEGTVAKNIQYF
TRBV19 CASWTGYGYTF
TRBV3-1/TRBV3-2 CASSQAESGIDPPSNYGYTF
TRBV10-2 CASSESSLSSYEQYF
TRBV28 CASSLYEASNQPQHF
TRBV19 CASSSAVAGGENTIYF
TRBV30 CAWSTGTGGEVFF
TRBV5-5 CASSYDSLGANYGYTF